Presented here are 20 T cell receptor beta chains from one specimen sequenced in a study of CXCR3-negative and CXCR3-positive naive CD8 T cells. TRB cDNA libraries were made by UMI-labeled 5' RACE. No DNA is given; TCRdb re-called the 5' RACE reads and lists each CDR3 protein once. Found here are around 34,000 distinct CDR3 sequences; the top ten clones hold around 13%. Sample: memory CD8+ T cells from blood. The receptors were sampled from a human donor in good health. Some clones in this sample may be carry-over from other donors' samples.

The chain couples TRBV28 to TRBJ2-5; TCRdb picks TRBD1, but there is no DNA to check that call. The V gene's germline CDR1 is MDHEN and CDR2 SYDVKM. This CDR3 region has 17 residues. This chain's CDR3 is CASSLWTGGYFEETQYF. Full variable domain (remainder filled in from reference TRBV28 and TRBJ2-5): DVKVTQSSRYLVKRTGEKVFLECVQDMDHENMFWYRQDPGLGLRLIYFSYDVKMKEKGDIPEGYSVSREKKERFSLILESASTNQTSMYLCASSLWTGGYFEETQYFGPGTRLLVL.

The chain couples TRBV6-2 or TRBV6-3 to TRBJ2-4; as DNA is missing, the TRBD2 call by TCRdb cannot be tested. The CDR3 covers 14 residues. Germline CDR1 is MNHEY and CDR2 is SVGEGT. The CDR3 is CASSPAGRKNIQYF.

The chain recombines TRBV28 with TRBJ2-1. The CDR3 has 15 residues. Germline V lookup: CDR1 MDHEN, CDR2 SYDVKM. This CDR3 is CASRPTSASYNEQFF. The full variable domain, completed using reference TRBV28 and TRBJ2-1, is DVKVTQSSRYLVKRTGEKVFLECVQDMDHENMFWYRQDPGLGLRLIYFSYDVKMKEKGDIPEGYSVSREKKERFSLILESASTNQTSMYLCASRPTSASYNEQFFGPGTRLTVL.

This chain uses TRBV11-2 with TRBJ1-6; as DNA is missing, the TRBD1 call by TCRdb cannot be tested. This CDR3 has 14 amino acids. CDR1 is SGHAT, CDR2 FQNNGV, per germline. CDR3 region: CASSLGQGSWPLHF.

The chain recombines TRBV30 with TRBJ2-7. Germline CDR1 is GTSNPN and CDR2 is SVGIG (reference sequence). The CDR3 extends over 15 amino acids. The CDR3 is CAWSELQGAANEQYF.

The chain employs TRBV19 and TRBJ2-1; TCRdb returns TRBD2, unconfirmable since there is no DNA. Germline V gene lookup returns CDR1 LNHDA and CDR2 SQIVND (reference sequence). This CDR3 contains 13 residues. The CDR3 region is CASSRTSSGEQFF.

The chain combines TRBV6-2 or TRBV6-3 with TRBJ2-7. Per germline, CDR1 MNHEY and CDR2 SVGEGT. The CDR3 has 12 amino acids. The CDR3 loop reads CASSYSRYEQYF.

This chain links TRBV7-9 with TRBJ2-7; TCRdb calls TRBD1, which cannot be checked without DNA. From germline, CDR1 is SEHNR and CDR2 FQNEAQ (reference sequence). This CDR3 is built from 13 residues. The CDR3 loop is CASSRDRLSEQYF. Full variable domain (remainder filled in from reference TRBV7-9 and TRBJ2-7): DTGVSQNPRHKITKRGQNVTFRCDPISEHNRLYWYRQTLGQGPEFLTYFQNEAQLEKSRLLSDRFSAERPKGSFSTLEIQRTEQGDSAMYLCASSRDRLSEQYFGPGTRLTVT.

The gene calls are TRBV20-1 and TRBJ2-3. Per germline, CDR1 DFQATT and CDR2 SNEGSKA (reference sequence). This CDR3 contains 16 residues. CDR3 loop: CSARPEVGWFPDTQYF.

The V gene is TRBV27, the J gene TRBJ1-1; TCRdb's assignment of TRBD1 cannot be checked, as there is no DNA. This CDR3 has 15 residues. Germline loops: CDR1 MNHEY, CDR2 SMNVEV (reference sequence). The CDR3 is CASSWDRGTNTEAFF.

V usage is TRBV7-2 and J usage is TRBJ2-5; without DNA, the TCRdb call of TRBD2 cannot be checked. This CDR3 is built from 14 residues. The germline V gene has CDR1 SGHTA and CDR2 FQGNSA. The CDR3 spells CASSETSGGETQYF.

The CDR3 reads CSAKLAGLNEQFF. The genes are TRBV20-1 and TRBJ2-1; TCRdb calls TRBD2, which cannot be checked without DNA. This CDR3 contains 13 residues. Per the germline V gene, CDR1 is DFQATT and CDR2 is SNEGSKA (reference sequence).

The chain couples TRBV12-3 or TRBV12-4 to TRBJ2-1; the D call from TCRdb, TRBD1, cannot be confirmed without DNA. The CDR3 totals 16 residues. CDR3 residues: CASLDGGRSSYNEQFF.

This chain joins TRBV4-3 and TRBJ2-7; TCRdb designates TRBD2, a call that cannot be tested without DNA. The length of the CDR3 is 16 residues. The germline gives CDR1 LGHNA, CDR2 YSLEER. The CDR3 here is CASSQHRSSGGYEQYF.

The V gene is TRBV29-1, the J gene TRBJ2-1; no DNA is available, so the TRBD2 call from TCRdb remains unchecked. This CDR3 has 16 residues. Germline CDR1 reads SQVTM; CDR2 reads ANQGSEA. This CDR3 reads CSVETPSGSSYNEQFF.

The rearrangement joins TRBV12-3 or TRBV12-4 to TRBJ1-6; TCRdb outputs TRBD1, but without DNA this stays unchecked. The CDR3 has 14 residues. CDR3: CASSSRDSNSPLHF.

The chain joins TRBV20-1 to TRBJ2-7; the D call of TRBD1 rests on TCRdb alone, since no DNA is present to check it. Germline V CDR1 and CDR2: DFQATT, SNEGSKA (reference sequence). The length of the CDR3 is 14 residues. CDR3 in amino acids: CSARQVTDSYEQYF.

The chain employs TRBV12-3 or TRBV12-4 and TRBJ2-7; the D call from TCRdb, TRBD1, cannot be confirmed without DNA. The CDR3 sequence is 12 residues long. The CDR3 here is CASRGQAYEQYF.

The chain couples TRBV7-9 to TRBJ2-6; checking the TCRdb D call of TRBD1 is not possible without DNA. Germline V gives CDR1 SEHNR, CDR2 FQNEAQ (reference sequence). CDR3 size: 17 residues. Here the CDR3 reads CASSLTASNSGANVLTF.

The V and J genes are TRBV20-1 and TRBJ2-2; TCRdb lists TRBD1, though no DNA is available to test this call. The CDR3 totals 15 residues. Germline-derived CDR1 and CDR2 are DFQATT and SNEGSKA (reference sequence). CDR3 region: CSATQPGFDTGELFF.